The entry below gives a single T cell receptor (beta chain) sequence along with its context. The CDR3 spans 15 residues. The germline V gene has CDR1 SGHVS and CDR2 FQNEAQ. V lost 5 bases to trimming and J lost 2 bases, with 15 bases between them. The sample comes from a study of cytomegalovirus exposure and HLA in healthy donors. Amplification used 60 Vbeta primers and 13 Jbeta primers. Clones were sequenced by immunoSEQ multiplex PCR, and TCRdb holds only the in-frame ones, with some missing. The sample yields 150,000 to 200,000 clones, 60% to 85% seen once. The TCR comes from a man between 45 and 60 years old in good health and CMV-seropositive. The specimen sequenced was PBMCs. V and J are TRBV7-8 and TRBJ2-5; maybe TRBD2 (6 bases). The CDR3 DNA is TGTGCCAGCAGCCCGCGACTAGTTTTTCAAGAGACCCAGTACTTC. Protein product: CASSPRLVFQETQYF.